These 18 T cell receptor beta chains originate from one sample sequenced in a study of graft-versus-host responses after intestinal transplantation. These receptors' targets are unknown. Here immunoSEQ multiplex PCR was the method, and the copy in TCRdb shows in-frame clones only, minus some. The sample records roughly 120,000 clones, approximately 95% being singletons. Material: unstimulated CD4+ T cells sorted from spleen or lymph node cells, obtained before intestinal transplant. Receptors originate from a human donor who received an intestinal transplant.

The V call is TRBV5-1, the J call TRBJ1-5, with D unresolved. Trimming pared 0 bases from V and 6 bases from J, leaving 10 bases between. The CDR3 sequence is 14 residues long. CDR1 SGHRS and CDR2 YFSETQ come from the germline V gene. For the CDR3, the DNA is TGCGCCAGCAGCTTGGGGGGTTTAGGTCAGCCCCAGCATTTT. Amino acids: CASSLGGLGQPQHF.

The chain carries TRBV20-1 and TRBJ2-1, with a tentative D call TRBD2 (5 bases). Germline V gene lookup returns CDR1 DFQATT and CDR2 SNEGSKA (reference sequence). V lost 5 bases and J 13 bases, leaving 15 bases between the germline ends. The CDR3 loop spans 11 amino acids. CDR3 residues: CSAGGGFSQFF. The CDR3 bases are TGCAGTGCTGGCGGAGGCTTCTCCCAGTTCTTC.

V is TRBV6-5 and J is TRBJ1-3; a possible D gene is TRBD1 (5 bases). CDR1 is MNHEY and CDR2 is SVGAGI in the germline V gene. V was trimmed by 1 base and J by 2 bases, leaving 9 bases between them. The CDR3 extends over 15 amino acids. CDR3 sequence reads: CASSYLGVTGNTIYF. CDR3 DNA sequence: TGTGCCAGCAGTTACTTGGGGGTTACTGGAAACACCATATATTTT.

The gene calls are TRBV4-2 and TRBJ2-7; possibly TRBD1 or TRBD2 for D (5 bases each). Trimming shortened V by 1 base and J by 0 bases, and 19 bases separated the two germline ends. In germline, CDR1 is LGHNA, CDR2 YNFKEQ. This CDR3 comprises 18 residues. CDR3 DNA: TGTGCCAGCAGCCAAGGCCGGATCGGTTGGGACGTCTCCTACGAGCAGTACTTC. It is translated as CASSQGRIGWDVSYEQYF.

This clone was observed once. This chain joins TRBV9 and TRBJ1-2; no firm D call. The CDR3 is 12 residues long. V was trimmed by 0 bases and J by 0 bases, leaving 0 bases between them. In germline, CDR1 is SGDLS, CDR2 YYNGEE. CDR3 nucleotide sequence: TGTGCCAGCAGCGTAGCTAACTATGGCTACACCTTC. Encoded protein: CASSVANYGYTF.

The V gene is TRBV19, the J gene TRBJ1-2; 8 bases match TRBD1. From germline, CDR1 is LNHDA and CDR2 SQIVND (reference sequence). The CDR3 has 13 amino acids. V lost 5 bases to trimming and J lost 4 bases; unmatched junction nucleotides: 3. In DNA, the CDR3 is TGTGCCAGTAGTGACCAGGGGGCCTATGGCTACACCTTC. It yields the protein CASSDQGAYGYTF.

The genes are TRBV27 and TRBJ2-5; the D is unclear. Germline-derived CDR1 and CDR2 are MNHEY and SMNVEV (reference sequence). V lost 7 bases and J lost 4, with 13 bases in between. This CDR3 contains 13 residues. For the CDR3, the DNA is TGTGCCAGCATGATCAGGTCGAGAGAGACCCAGTACTTC. Encoded protein: CASMIRSRETQYF.

This rearrangement joins TRBV28 to TRBJ2-5; 8 bases fit TRBD1. J was trimmed by 5 bases and V by 2 bases; bases with no gene match: 10. The CDR3 covers 16 residues. Germline CDR1 MDHEN, CDR2 SYDVKM. Written as DNA, the CDR3 is TGTGCCAGCAGTTTAGGTGGCAGGGGGCGTTGGGAGACCCAGTACTTC. Translation: CASSLGGRGRWETQYF.

J is TRBJ2-5 and V is TRBV6-8; 8 positions agree with TRBD2. The CDR3 covers 15 residues. Germline-derived CDR1 and CDR2 are MNHGY and SAAAGT. The V and J ends lost 7 bases and 9 bases, in that order; junction bases with no gene match: 16. Here the CDR3 reads CASTLPGLVLQPQYF. The CDR3, as DNA: TGTGCCAGCACCCTCCCGGGACTAGTTCTACAGCCCCAGTACTTC.

This chain joins TRBV19 and TRBJ2-7; 8 bases agree with TRBD2. Germline V lookup: CDR1 LNHDA, CDR2 SQIVND (reference sequence). V shed 5 bases, J shed 2 bases, and the junction held 8 bases outside the gene matches. The CDR3 is 15 residues long. In nucleotides, the CDR3 is TGTGCCAGTAGTGAACCCGGGAGGGGGACCTACGAGCAGTACTTC. The encoded protein is CASSEPGRGTYEQYF.

This clone came up once. The genes are TRBV29-1 and TRBJ2-7; no clear D. This CDR3 region has 10 residues. Germline assignment: CDR1 SQVTM and CDR2 ANQGSEA. V lost 4 bases and J lost 6, with 7 bases in between. The CDR3 loop reads CSVGSFEQYF. The CDR3, as DNA: TGCAGCGTTGGTTCGTTCGAGCAGTACTTC.

This sequence joins TRBV6-5 and TRBJ1-1; TRBD1 matches at 8 bases. The germline V gene encodes CDR1 MNHEY and CDR2 SVGAGI. V trimming: 2 bases; J trimming: 3 bases; junction bases outside the gene matches: 8. This CDR3 has 16 amino acids. The CDR3 reads CASSYMAGGGYTEAFF. The DNA of the CDR3 is TGTGCCAGCAGTTACATGGCAGGGGGCGGGTACACTGAAGCTTTCTTT.

The chain joins TRBV7-8 to TRBJ2-3; tentative D call: TRBD2 (6 bases). Germline CDR1 SGHVS, CDR2 FQNEAQ. The CDR3 has 16 amino acids. V lost 2 bases and J lost 4, with 16 bases in between. The CDR3 reads CASSLSRTAGSDTQYF. In nucleotides, the CDR3 is TGTGCCAGCAGCTTAAGCCGAACAGCGGGTTCAGATACGCAGTATTTT.

Concerning this clone itself: At one end, the junction sequence differs from germline, possibly due to a read error. The chain couples TRBV7-3 to TRBJ1-1; no definite D call. Looked up from germline, CDR1 is SGHTA and CDR2 is FQGTGA. This CDR3 is 14 amino acids long. CDR3: CASSLAGANTETFF. CDR3 coding DNA: TGTGCCAGCAGCTTAGCAGGAGCTAACACTGAAACTTTCTTT.

The gene calls are TRBV15 and TRBJ1-5, with 8 bases lining up with TRBD1. Germline lookup yields CDR1 LNHNV and CDR2 YYDKDF (reference sequence). Trimming removed 1 base from V and 8 bases from J; junction bases left unmatched: 16. The CDR3 loop spans 18 amino acids. CDR3 loop: CATSRGGAGGLMRKPQHF. The CDR3 DNA reads as TGTGCCACCAGCAGAGGAGGGGCAGGGGGCTTGATGAGAAAGCCCCAGCATTTT.

This chain uses TRBV5-1 with TRBJ1-1; D gene uncertain. Germline CDR1 SGHRS, CDR2 YFSETQ. The CDR3 covers 15 residues. V was shortened by 0 bases and J by 1 base, with 10 bases between the two germline ends. This chain's CDR3 is CASSLEPSSNTEAFF. The CDR3 region has the DNA TGCGCCAGCAGCTTGGAACCCAGTTCGAACACTGAAGCTTTCTTT.

CDR3 DNA sequence: TGTGCCAGCAGAGCCCATGCAGGAACTGCCTACGAGCAGTACTTC. It specifies CASRAHAGTAYEQYF. V gene TRBV6-5 combines with J gene TRBJ2-7, with no clear D. The V gene lost 6 bases and the J gene lost 2 bases, with 17 bases spanning the gap. Per the germline V gene, CDR1 is MNHEY and CDR2 is SVGAGI. The CDR3 has 15 amino acids.

This chain links TRBV19 with TRBJ2-7; TRBD1 might be the D (6 bases). Trimming shortened V by 5 bases and J by 3 bases, and 11 bases separated the two germline ends. This CDR3 is 13 amino acids long. Germline values: CDR1 LNHDA, CDR2 SQIVND (reference sequence). The CDR3 here is CASSPTGLYEQYF. CDR3 nucleotides: TGTGCCAGTAGTCCAACAGGGCTCTACGAGCAGTACTTC. Based on the CDR3 plus reference TRBV19 and TRBJ2-7, the full variable domain is DGGITQSPKYLFRKEGQNVTLSCEQNLNHDAMYWYRQDPGQGLRLIYYSQIVNDFQKGDIAEGYSVSREKKESFPLTVTSAQKNPTAFYLCASSPTGLYEQYFGPGTRLTVT.